Reported below is one T cell receptor beta chain. Sequencing was performed with immunoSEQ multiplex PCR; in TCRdb, only in-frame clones are kept and a portion is missing. The profile covers 150,000 to 200,000 clones, with about 88% appearing a single time and more than 6.5% taken by the ten largest. The sample comes from a study of blood T cell repertoires in COVID-19. Overall study: Acute-phase and convalescent COVID-19 samples originated in the United States, Italy and Spain.

Germline-derived CDR1 and CDR2 are SGHRS and YFSETQ. Unmatched junction bases numbered 16, after V lost 0 bases and J lost 7 bases. The CDR3 sequence is 18 residues long. Material for sequencing was peripheral blood. This chain links TRBV5-1 with TRBJ1-2, with 9 bases aligning to TRBD1. The TCR comes from an elderly woman in a cohort sampled during active or convalescent COVID-19. CDR3 in amino acids: CASSLGLLRDRVTSGYTF. CDR3 DNA: TGCGCCAGCAGCTTGGGATTGCTCAGGGACAGGGTAACGTCTGGCTACACCTTC.